This T cell receptor (beta chain) appears in the sequencing data of a study of T cells after yellow fever vaccination. Across the whole study: Fractions of limited cellularity were prepared by means of SMART-Seq v4 Ultra Low Input.

Template switching by 5'RACE produced TCR cDNA, adding a universal primer site and UMIs. A single record per CDR3 protein comes from TCRdb applying MiXCR to the 5' RACE reads. The sample carries roughly 350,000 distinct CDR3 sequences, 4.1% recorded once. This clonotype was detected ten times or more. Antigen unknown. General study findings and limits: It was a weaker secondary response, yet one that peaked faster, at day 5 versus 15. The booster response re-showed most primary clones: 95% to 96% CD4, roughly 91% CD8.

This CDR3 has 13 amino acids. Trimming stripped 5 bases from V and 5 bases from J, with 10 bases between. This TCR was sampled from a man aged 18 to 35 who received the YFV17D yellow fever vaccine. V gene TRBV12-3 or TRBV12-4 combines with J gene TRBJ1-5; D remains ambiguous. The source material was PBMCs, sampled 5 days after the yellow fever booster vaccination. The CDR3 sequence is CASSPKPDQPQHF. The CDR3 DNA follows: TGTGCCAGCAGTCCTAAACCCGATCAGCCCCAGCATTTT.